The TCR beta chain under discussion was sequenced for a study of early T cells in non-severe SARS-CoV-2 infection. Across the study: Sequencing targeted bulk RNA from unsorted whole blood, leaving chains unpaired.

Germline V CDR1 and CDR2: MNHNS, SASEGT. V gave up 0 bases and J gave up 6 bases, with 12 bases separating them. The CDR3 has 14 amino acids. This clonotype was seen ten or more times. TCRdb recomputed calls from the 5' RACE reads with MiXCR, one row per CDR3 protein. The table includes about 18,000 distinct CDR3 sequences, roughly 6% detected once. This receptor was identified in an adult who was a healthcare worker with PCR-confirmed SARS-CoV-2 infection or an uninfected control (not recorded which). Sequencing was carried out using whole blood. The chain carries TRBV6-1 and TRBJ2-7, with a tentative D call TRBD2 (5 bases). The CDR3 region has the DNA TGTGCCAGCAGTGAAGCGCGGGTAGGACGCGAGCAGTACTTC. Protein sequence: CASSEARVGREQYF.